Following are 27 T cell receptor beta chains from one sample sequenced in a study of graft-versus-host responses after intestinal transplantation. The protocol was immunoSEQ multiplex PCR, while the TCRdb copy is restricted to in-frame clones and leaves out a portion. Among about 19,000 clones listed, 35% to 40% were seen once. The source material was alloreactive CD4+ T cells from a mixed lymphocyte reaction culture, sampled before transplantation. Described subset: CFSE-low proliferating T cells sorted from approximately six-day pre-transplant mixed lymphocyte reaction (GvH or HvG direction). These receptors were taken from a human patient who was an organ donor for intestinal transplantation.

This chain connects TRBV28 to TRBJ2-7; tentatively, D is TRBD1 (6 bases). Germline lookup yields CDR1 MDHEN and CDR2 SYDVKM. The CDR3 totals 13 residues. Trimming removed 7 bases from V and 7 bases from J, with 17 bases in between. Here the CDR3 reads CASKRAGVEEQYF. CDR3 in DNA: TGTGCCAGCAAGAGGGCAGGGGTTGAGGAGCAGTACTTC.

The gene calls are TRBV5-1 and TRBJ2-6; 9 bases fit TRBD1. Germline assignment: CDR1 SGHRS and CDR2 YFSETQ. CDR3 length equals 18 residues. The J segment lost 1 base and the V segment lost 2 bases, leaving 7 bases of the junction unmatched. The CDR3 DNA reads as TGCGCCAGCAGCTTACGCCGGGACAGGGAGTCTGGGGCCAACGTCCTGACTTTC. Residues: CASSLRRDRESGANVLTF. The full variable domain, its missing parts supplied by reference TRBV5-1 and TRBJ2-6, is KAGVTQTPRYLIKTRGQQVTLSCSPISGHRSVSWYQQTPGQGLQFLFEYFSETQRNKGNFPGRFSGRQFSNSRSEMNVSTLELGDSALYLCASSLRRDRESGANVLTFGAGSRLTVL.

The V gene is TRBV7-2, the J gene TRBJ1-4; possibly TRBD1 for D (6 bases). The CDR3 consists of 15 residues. V was pared by 6 bases and J by 0 bases, with 11 bases between. The germline V gene has CDR1 SGHTA and CDR2 FQGNSA. The CDR3 loop is CASSLTGSTNEKLFF. CDR3 DNA: TGTGCCAGCAGTTTAACAGGGTCAACTAATGAAAAACTGTTTTTT.

This clone was recorded a few times. This sequence joins TRBV11-2 and TRBJ1-1; D call uncertain. Per germline, CDR1 SGHAT and CDR2 FQNNGV. V was clipped by 3 bases and J by 1 base, with 6 bases between them. The CDR3 is 13 amino acids. The CDR3 nucleotides read TGTGCCAGCAGCTTCGGCCAGAACACTGAAGCTTTCTTT. Translation gives CASSFGQNTEAFF.

This clone turned up a few times. The chain uses TRBV30 and TRBJ1-1, with TRBD1 matching 7 bases. The CDR3 is 12 residues long. V gave up 2 bases and J gave up 10 bases; unmatched junction bases: 7. Looked up from germline, CDR1 is GTSNPN and CDR2 is SVGIG (reference sequence). DNA of the CDR3: TGTGCCTGGAGTTCCCAGGGGGTCGGAGCTTTCTTT. Protein: CAWSSQGVGAFF.

This clone was recorded a few times. This chain links TRBV7-9 with TRBJ1-2; perhaps TRBD1 as D (5 bases). Germline V lookup: CDR1 SEHNR, CDR2 FQNEAQ (reference sequence). V lost 1 base to trimming and J lost 4 bases, with 7 bases between them. The CDR3 is 13 amino acids. The CDR3 nucleotides read TGTGCCAGCAGCTTAGGCGGGGGCTATGGCTACACCTTC. Residues: CASSLGGGYGYTF.

This clone was counted a few times. The chain has TRBV7-2 and TRBJ2-7; TRBD1 matches 7 bases. Germline CDR1 SGHTA, CDR2 FQGNSA. This CDR3 contains 15 residues. The V and J ends lost 3 bases and 0 bases, in that order; junction bases with no gene match: 5. The CDR3 sequence is CASSFGQVPSYEQYF. CDR3 DNA: TGTGCCAGCAGCTTCGGACAGGTACCCTCCTACGAGCAGTACTTC.

This clone was seen a few times. The V call is TRBV11-3, the J call TRBJ2-3; D might be TRBD2 (6 bases). The CDR3 has 15 residues. V lost 5 bases, J lost 6 bases, and 18 bases lay in between. Germline CDR1 and CDR2: SGHNT and YENEEA. The DNA of the CDR3 is TGTGCCAGCAGCCTACGGGACTCCCAGTCCGATACGCAGTATTTT. This codes for CASSLRDSQSDTQYF.

This clone showed up just a few times. The chain carries TRBV2 and TRBJ2-7; 9 nucleotides line up with TRBD2. The V and J ends lost 2 bases and 6 bases, in that order; junction bases with no gene match: 8. The CDR3 runs to 15 residues. CDR1 and CDR2 from the germline V gene are SNHLY and FYNNEI. CDR3 region: CASSELASGIGEQYF. DNA for the CDR3: TGTGCCAGCAGTGAATTGGCTAGCGGGATCGGCGAGCAGTACTTC.

This clone was counted between two and nine times. V gene TRBV28 combines with J gene TRBJ2-2, with 7 bases that match TRBD1. CDR3 length: 16 amino acids. The J segment lost 7 bases and the V segment lost 4 bases, leaving 12 bases of the junction unmatched. Germline V gene lookup returns CDR1 MDHEN and CDR2 SYDVKM. The CDR3 bases are TGTGCCAGCAGTTCACTCCCGGGACAGATAGACGGGGAGCTGTTTTTT. Translating gives CASSSLPGQIDGELFF.

This clone came up a few times. The CDR3 sequence: CASSFFDRSNEQFF. CDR3 nucleotides: TGTGCCAGCAGTTTTTTCGACCGTAGCAATGAGCAGTTCTTC. The chain combines TRBV28 with TRBJ2-1; D unresolved. The V end was cut by 3 bases, the J end by 6 bases, with 12 bases between. Per the germline V gene, CDR1 is MDHEN and CDR2 is SYDVKM. This CDR3 comprises 14 residues.

V is TRBV5-5 and J is TRBJ2-1; D is possibly TRBD2 (5 bases). V was cut by 2 bases and J by 3 bases, with 15 bases left in between. Germline V gives CDR1 SGHKS, CDR2 YYEKEE (reference sequence). The CDR3 has 16 amino acids. The CDR3 here is CASSFRPAGIYNEQFF. The CDR3 DNA reads as TGTGCCAGCAGCTTTAGACCGGCGGGCATCTACAATGAGCAGTTCTTC.

There are a few counts of this clone. The chain employs TRBV6-1 and TRBJ1-3; the D gene is possibly TRBD1 (5 bases). CDR3 length equals 14 residues. Germline V gives CDR1 MNHNS, CDR2 SASEGT. Trimming stripped 6 bases from V and 4 bases from J, with 13 bases between. The CDR3: CASRQNWGGNTIYF. The CDR3 DNA reads as TGTGCCAGCAGACAGAATTGGGGGGGAAACACCATATATTTT.

This rearrangement joins TRBV6-6 to TRBJ2-7, with TRBD2 matching 14 bases. With 5 bases clipped from V and 10 bases from J, the junction kept 10 bases outside the gene matches. The CDR3 runs 15 residues. Germline values: CDR1 MNHNY, CDR2 SVGAGI (reference sequence). CDR3 sequence: CASSPPGLAGVNQYF. CDR3 DNA: TGTGCCAGCAGTCCCCCGGGACTAGCGGGAGTGAATCAGTACTTC.

The chain employs TRBV6-5 and TRBJ2-5; TRBD1 matches at 8 bases. The CDR3 totals 13 residues. Germline trimming cut 6 bases from V and 4 bases from J; bases unmatched to any gene: 4. Germline V gene sequence: CDR1 MNHEY, CDR2 SVGAGI. In DNA form, the CDR3 reads TGTGCCAGCAGGAACACAGGGGGAGAGACCCAGTACTTC. The encoded protein is CASRNTGGETQYF.

J is TRBJ2-2 and V is TRBV2; possibly TRBD1 for D (6 bases). Trimming removed 6 bases from V and 4 bases from J, with 12 bases in between. CDR3 length: 14 amino acids. In germline, CDR1 is SNHLY, CDR2 FYNNEI. The CDR3 loop is CASRGAVSTGELFF. Here the CDR3 DNA reads TGTGCCAGCAGGGGGGCGGTCAGCACCGGGGAGCTGTTTTTT.

The gene calls are TRBV28 and TRBJ2-1, with D uncertain. Trimming cost V 6 bases and J 0 bases, with 12 bases left between them. The germline V gene encodes CDR1 MDHEN and CDR2 SYDVKM. This CDR3 has 15 residues. CDR3 protein: CASRVLVGSYNEQFF. DNA of the CDR3: TGTGCCAGCAGAGTCCTAGTTGGCTCCTACAATGAGCAGTTCTTC.

This clone was seen a few times. The chain joins TRBV7-2 to TRBJ1-2, with 9 bases matching TRBD1. Germline V lookup: CDR1 SGHTA, CDR2 FQGNSA. J was trimmed by 3 bases and V by 5 bases; bases with no gene match: 4. The length of the CDR3 is 14 residues. This chain's CDR3 is CASSLRTGDYGYTF. CDR3 coding DNA: TGTGCCAGCAGCCTACGGACAGGGGACTATGGCTACACCTTC.

This clone has just a few counts. V and J are TRBV4-2 and TRBJ1-5; D perhaps matches TRBD1 (6 bases). This CDR3 is 15 amino acids long. Germline CDR1 LGHNA, CDR2 YNFKEQ. Trimming left V 3 bases short and J 3 bases short, with 12 bases between. The chain's CDR3 is CASSHLHRDNQPQHF. CDR3 DNA sequence: TGTGCCAGCAGCCACCTTCACAGGGACAATCAGCCCCAGCATTTT.

A few counts support this clone. The chain recombines TRBV5-1 with TRBJ1-3; D gene unclear. The CDR3 length is 13 residues. With 1 base removed from V and 4 bases from J, the gap between germline ends came to 6 bases. The V gene's germline CDR1 is SGHRS and CDR2 YFSETQ. CDR3 residues: CASSLLGGNTIYF. CDR3 bases: TGCGCCAGCAGCTTGCTGGGAGGAAACACCATATATTTT.

The chain recombines TRBV27 with TRBJ2-6; D may match TRBD1 or TRBD2 (5 bases each). Germline loops: CDR1 MNHEY, CDR2 SMNVEV (reference sequence). The CDR3 runs to 15 residues. The V gene lost 7 bases and the J gene lost 3 bases, with 13 bases spanning the gap. The CDR3 loop reads CASTQWGSGANVLTF. In DNA, the CDR3 is TGTGCCAGCACCCAATGGGGGAGTGGGGCCAACGTCCTGACTTTC.

This clone has more than one count but fewer than ten. In DNA, the CDR3 is TGTGCCAGCTCACCTTTTTCGGGGACAGGGCTATCTGGCTACACCTTC. It yields the protein CASSPFSGTGLSGYTF. This chain connects TRBV18 to TRBJ1-2, with 9 bases that match TRBD1. This CDR3 region has 16 residues. V gave up 3 bases and J gave up 7 bases; unmatched junction bases: 12. Germline lookup yields CDR1 KGHSH and CDR2 LQKENI.

The chain joins TRBV10-3 to TRBJ1-3, with no clear D. CDR3 length equals 15 residues. CDR1 and CDR2 (germline): ENHRY, SYGVKD. V lost 3 bases to trimming and J lost 7 bases, with 16 bases between them. In DNA form, the CDR3 reads TGTGCCATCAGTGAATACGGCTCCGGCGGGAACACCATATATTTT. It is translated as CAISEYGSGGNTIYF.

The chain has TRBV30 and TRBJ2-3, with 8 bases matching TRBD1. The CDR3 has 13 amino acids. Germline assignment: CDR1 GTSNPN and CDR2 SVGIG (reference sequence). Unmatched junction bases numbered 6, after V lost 6 bases and J lost 4 bases. The CDR3 nucleotides read TGTGCCTGCCCAGGGGGCGCTTCAGATACGCAGTATTTT. Translation gives CACPGGASDTQYF. The full variable domain, in which reference TRBV30 and TRBJ2-3 provide the parts outside the CDR3, is SQTIHQWPATLVQPVGSPLSLECTVEGTSNPNLYWYRQAAGRGLQLLFYSVGIGQISSEVPQNLSASRPQDRQFILSSKKLLLSDSGFYLCACPGGASDTQYFGPGTRLTVL.

This clone has a handful of counts. The chain couples TRBV2 to TRBJ1-2; TRBD1 is a possible D gene (5 bases). Germline V gene data show CDR1 as SNHLY and CDR2 as FYNNEI. This CDR3 has 13 residues. The V end was cut by 6 bases, the J end by 4 bases, with 12 bases between. As DNA, the CDR3 is TGTGCCAGCAGATCCTCAGGGAGCTATGGCTACACCTTC. Translated, it gives CASRSSGSYGYTF.

This clone is termed medium-sized (0.01 to 0.1%). This sequence joins TRBV4-3 and TRBJ1-4; 8 nucleotides match TRBD1. This CDR3 contains 15 residues. Germline CDR1 and CDR2: LGHNA and YSLEER. V lost 5 bases and J lost 7; bases outside the gene matches: 9. This CDR3 reads CASSSSGTGVEKLFF. As DNA, the CDR3 is TGCGCCAGCAGCAGCTCCGGGACAGGTGTTGAAAAACTGTTTTTT.

V is TRBV28 and J is TRBJ2-3; D is unclear. CDR1 MDHEN and CDR2 SYDVKM come from the germline V gene. Between the trimmed V and J ends, which lost 11 bases and 9 bases, there was a span of 27 bases. The CDR3 is made up of 15 amino acids. CDR3 loop: CAAIPGRTFFETQYF. DNA of the CDR3: TGTGCCGCTATACCAGGACGCACCTTTTTCGAGACGCAGTATTTT.